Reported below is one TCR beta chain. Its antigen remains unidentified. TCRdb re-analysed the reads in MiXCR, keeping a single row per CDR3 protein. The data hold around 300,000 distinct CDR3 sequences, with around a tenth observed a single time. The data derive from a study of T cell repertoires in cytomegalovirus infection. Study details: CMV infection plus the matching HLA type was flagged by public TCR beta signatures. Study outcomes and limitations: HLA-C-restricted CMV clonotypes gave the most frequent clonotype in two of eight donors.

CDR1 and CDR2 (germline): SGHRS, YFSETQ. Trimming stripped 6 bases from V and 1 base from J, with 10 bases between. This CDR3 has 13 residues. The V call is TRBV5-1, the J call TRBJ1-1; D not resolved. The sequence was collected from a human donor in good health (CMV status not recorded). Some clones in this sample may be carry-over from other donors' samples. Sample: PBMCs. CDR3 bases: TGCGCCAGCACCCCCCTGGGGAACACTGAAGCTTTCTTT. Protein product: CASTPLGNTEAFF.